The clone carrying this TCR beta chain has only a few counts. Its matching antigen is unknown. The data are from a study of spatial heterogeneity in lung cancer. Turning to the study itself: Available follow-up PBMC samples, collected a median of around two years post-resection, were sequenced. Findings and caveats of the study: Ubiquitous expanded tumor TCRs surfaced in blood more at resection than they did at follow-up.

MiXCR, run by TCRdb on the 5' RACE reads, gives a single entry per CDR3 protein. This table has 42,000 or so distinct CDR3 sequences, 10% appearing once. Time point defined: blood at routine non-recurrence follow-up after resection. TCRs were sequenced from unsorted whole RNA of tumor, nontumor lung or PBMC. Sequencing was performed on PBMCs, taken at follow-up. This receptor was obtained from a female donor with early-stage non-small cell lung cancer.

The CDR3 DNA reads as TGTGCCAGCAGCTTGGGGGACAGGGGGTTGTCGCCCCAGTACTTC. It codes for CASSLGDRGLSPQYF. The V gene is TRBV5-6, the J gene TRBJ2-5; TRBD1 agrees at 11 bases. Germline V gene data show CDR1 as SGHDT and CDR2 as YYEEEE. The CDR3 is 15 amino acids. The ends lost 0 bases at V and 9 bases at J; junction bases unmatched: 7.